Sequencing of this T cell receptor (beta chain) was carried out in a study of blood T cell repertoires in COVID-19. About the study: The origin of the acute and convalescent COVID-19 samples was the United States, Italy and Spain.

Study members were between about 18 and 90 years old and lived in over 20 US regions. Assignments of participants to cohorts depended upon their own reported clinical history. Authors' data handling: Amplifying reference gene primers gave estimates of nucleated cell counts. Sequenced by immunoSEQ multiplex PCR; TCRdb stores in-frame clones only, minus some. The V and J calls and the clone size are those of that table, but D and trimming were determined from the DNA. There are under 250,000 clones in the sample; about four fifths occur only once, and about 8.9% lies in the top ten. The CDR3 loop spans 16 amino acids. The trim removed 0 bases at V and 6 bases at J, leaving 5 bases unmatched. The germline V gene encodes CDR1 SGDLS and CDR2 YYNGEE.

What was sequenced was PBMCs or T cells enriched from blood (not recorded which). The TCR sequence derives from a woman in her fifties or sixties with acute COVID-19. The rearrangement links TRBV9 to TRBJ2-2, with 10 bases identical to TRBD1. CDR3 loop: CASSVAGGTGAGELFF. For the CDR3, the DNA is TGTGCCAGCAGCGTAGCTGGAGGGACAGGGGCCGGGGAGCTGTTTTTT. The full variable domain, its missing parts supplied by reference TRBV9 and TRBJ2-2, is DSGVTQTPKHLITATGQRVTLRCSPRSGDLSVYWYQQSLDQGLQFLIQYYNGEERAKGNILERFSAQQFPDLHSELNLSSLELGDSALYFCASSVAGGTGAGELFFGEGSRLTVL.